This passage covers 15 T cell receptor beta chains from one sample sequenced in a study of T cells after yellow fever vaccination. MiXCR, applied by TCRdb to the 5' RACE reads, yields one record per CDR3 protein. This repertoire shows about 320,000 distinct CDR3 sequences, about 10% found once; its top ten account for 2.5% to 4%. This specimen was CD4+ T cells sorted from PBMCs, taken 45 days after the yellow fever booster vaccination. All receptors derive from a man aged 18 to 35 who received the YFV17D yellow fever vaccine.

The chain carries TRBV27 and TRBJ1-1; possibly TRBD1 for D (6 bases). Trimming removed 6 bases at V and 0 bases at J, with 11 bases between. The CDR3 contains 14 residues. Germline CDR1 reads MNHEY; CDR2 reads SMNVEV (reference sequence). The CDR3 protein is CASSWGHLNTEAFF. The CDR3 DNA follows: TGTGCCAGCAGCTGGGGACACTTGAACACTGAAGCTTTCTTT.

The rearrangement joins TRBV9 to TRBJ2-7, with 8 bases that match TRBD1. Per the germline V gene, CDR1 is SGDLS and CDR2 is YYNGEE. The CDR3 sequence is 15 residues long. With V trimmed by 0 bases and J by 2 bases, 4 bases remained unmatched. The CDR3 DNA is TGTGCCAGCAGCGTAGAGGGCAGGGGGCCCTACGAGCAGTACTTC. Translated, it gives CASSVEGRGPYEQYF. The whole variable domain, filled in from reference TRBV9 and TRBJ2-7, reads DSGVTQTPKHLITATGQRVTLRCSPRSGDLSVYWYQQSLDQGLQFLIQYYNGEERAKGNILERFSAQQFPDLHSELNLSSLELGDSALYFCASSVEGRGPYEQYFGPGTRLTVT.

The sample holds a few counts of this clonotype. This chain uses TRBV20-1 with TRBJ2-1, with 7 bases that match TRBD1. The CDR3 runs to 15 residues. V was pared by 4 bases and J by 9 bases, with 15 bases of the junction left unmatched. From germline, CDR1 is DFQATT and CDR2 SNEGSKA (reference sequence). CDR3 region: CSANRPGTAPVEQFF. The CDR3 DNA sequence: TGCAGTGCTAACCGCCCCGGGACAGCCCCCGTTGAGCAGTTCTTC.

This clonotype showed up just a few times. This sequence joins TRBV6-6 and TRBJ1-5, with 7 positions matching TRBD1. Germline trimming cut 3 bases from V and 6 bases from J; bases unmatched to any gene: 8. The CDR3 length is 15 residues. Germline V gene data show CDR1 as MNHNY and CDR2 as SVGAGI (reference sequence). The CDR3 spells CASSYMRGLGQPQHF. The CDR3 nucleotides read TGTGCCAGCAGTTATATGAGGGGGCTCGGTCAGCCCCAGCATTTT.

The chain links TRBV7-2 to TRBJ2-3; D not certain. The CDR3 totals 16 residues. CDR1 SGHTA and CDR2 FQGNSA come from the germline V gene. Between the trimmed V and J ends, which lost 4 bases and 1 base, there was a span of 15 bases. This CDR3 reads CASSSKDGARTDTQYF. For the CDR3, the DNA is TGTGCCAGCAGCTCGAAAGACGGCGCTCGCACAGATACGCAGTATTTT.

The DNA for the CDR3 is TGCAGTGCCAGGACAGGGGGAGAAAATCAGCCCCAGCATTTT. Protein sequence: CSARTGGENQPQHF. The rearrangement links TRBV20-1 to TRBJ1-5, with 10 bases that match TRBD1. Germline assignment: CDR1 DFQATT and CDR2 SNEGSKA (reference sequence). The CDR3 runs to 14 residues. Germline trimming cut 6 bases from V and 4 bases from J; bases unmatched to any gene: 6.

The chain is built from TRBV7-2 and TRBJ1-1; 10 bases match TRBD1. The V and J ends lost 5 bases and 1 base, in that order; junction bases with no gene match: 7. The CDR3 extends over 16 amino acids. Germline CDR1 and CDR2: SGHTA and FQGNSA. The CDR3 nucleotides read TGTGCCAGCAGCCGGGACAGGGGTAGGGGGAACACTGAAGCTTTCTTT. Translation: CASSRDRGRGNTEAFF. Full variable domain (outside the CDR3, taken from reference TRBV7-2 and TRBJ1-1): GAGVSQSPSNKVTEKGKDVELRCDPISGHTALYWYRQSLGQGLEFLIYFQGNSAPDKSGLPSDRFSAERTGGSVSTLTIQRTQQEDSAVYLCASSRDRGRGNTEAFFGQGTRLTVV.

The rearrangement uses TRBV20-1 and TRBJ1-6, with D perhaps TRBD1 (6 bases). Germline CDR1 is DFQATT and CDR2 is SNEGSKA (reference sequence). The CDR3 is 13 amino acids. V was pared by 4 bases and J by 10 bases, with 14 bases between. The CDR3 spells CSATPGEWSPLHF. Written as DNA, the CDR3 is TGCAGTGCTACGCCAGGGGAATGGTCACCCCTCCACTTT.

The chain has TRBV5-1 and TRBJ2-2; D remains ambiguous. Germline assignment: CDR1 SGHRS and CDR2 YFSETQ. The CDR3 contains 14 residues. V lost 1 base, J lost 3 bases, and 7 bases lay in between. CDR3 bases: TGCGCCAGCAGCTTGATGGCAGACACCGGGGAGCTGTTTTTT. Amino acid sequence: CASSLMADTGELFF. Based on the CDR3 plus reference TRBV5-1 and TRBJ2-2, the full variable domain is KAGVTQTPRYLIKTRGQQVTLSCSPISGHRSVSWYQQTPGQGLQFLFEYFSETQRNKGNFPGRFSGRQFSNSRSEMNVSTLELGDSALYLCASSLMADTGELFFGEGSRLTVL.

The genes are TRBV30 and TRBJ2-4, with a possible D match to TRBD2 (6 bases). The V end was cut by 4 bases, the J end by 5 bases, with 15 bases between. This CDR3 region has 14 residues. Germline V CDR1 and CDR2: GTSNPN, SVGIG (reference sequence). The CDR3 nucleotides read TGTGCCTGGAATCCCCCGGGGGAAGAAAACATTCAGTACTTC. Amino acids: CAWNPPGEENIQYF.

In DNA, the CDR3 is TGTGCCAGCAGCTCCCGTTGGGGCGGGGGGGAGACCCAGTACTTC. This translates into CASSSRWGGGETQYF. The V and J genes are TRBV3-1 and TRBJ2-5; 8 bases are a match to TRBD2. V shed 5 bases and J 5 bases; nucleotides not matched to a gene: 10. This CDR3 is 15 amino acids long. CDR1 is LGHDT and CDR2 is YNNKEL in the germline V gene (reference sequence).

This clonotype was counted many times. The V and J genes are TRBV20-1 and TRBJ2-2; possibly TRBD2 for D (6 bases). Trimming stripped 7 bases from V and 0 bases from J, with 6 bases between. CDR1 DFQATT and CDR2 SNEGSKA come from the germline V gene (reference sequence). There are 12 residues in the CDR3. CDR3 amino acids: CSGGANTGELFF. In DNA, the CDR3 is TGCAGTGGGGGGGCGAACACCGGGGAGCTGTTTTTT.

This clonotype was seen at least ten times. The chain is built from TRBV7-9 and TRBJ2-1; D unresolved. Germline-derived CDR1 and CDR2 are SEHNR and FQNEAQ (reference sequence). Trimming shortened V by 5 bases and J by 4 bases, and 6 bases separated the two germline ends. The CDR3 length is 12 residues. The chain's CDR3 is CASSPAYNEQFF. CDR3 DNA sequence: TGTGCCAGCAGCCCCGCTTACAATGAGCAGTTCTTC.

This clonotype was detected a few times. V gene TRBV7-9 combines with J gene TRBJ2-3; D is uncertain. Germline V lookup: CDR1 SEHNR, CDR2 FQNEAQ (reference sequence). The V end was cut by 2 bases, the J end by 1 base, with 10 bases between. The CDR3 is 15 amino acids. This chain's CDR3 is CASSLLTTGTDTQYF. In nucleotides, the CDR3 is TGTGCCAGCAGCTTACTTACTACAGGCACAGATACGCAGTATTTT.

This clonotype was detected only a few times. This chain uses TRBV9 with TRBJ2-1; D gene uncertain. Germline V CDR1 and CDR2: SGDLS, YYNGEE. V was clipped by 7 bases and J by 5 bases, with 7 bases between them. CDR3 length: 11 residues. CDR3 in amino acids: CASGPHNEQFF. The CDR3 DNA is TGTGCCAGCGGCCCACACAATGAGCAGTTCTTC. Full variable domain (rest looked up from reference TRBV9 and TRBJ2-1): DSGVTQTPKHLITATGQRVTLRCSPRSGDLSVYWYQQSLDQGLQFLIQYYNGEERAKGNILERFSAQQFPDLHSELNLSSLELGDSALYFCASGPHNEQFFGPGTRLTVL.